The source of this TCR beta chain is a study of cytomegalovirus exposure and HLA in healthy donors. Regarding the study as a whole: Investigators reported 164 TCR beta chains as tied to cytomegalovirus. A previous analysis found most TCR beta V segments productive roughly 90% or roughly 30% of the time.

In the PCR, 60 Vbeta and 13 Jbeta primers were used. Sequencing was performed with immunoSEQ multiplex PCR; in TCRdb, only in-frame clones are kept and a portion is missing. Here the sample spans over 150,000 clones, around 67% being singletons. The CDR3 loop spans 13 amino acids. Germline lookup yields CDR1 GTSNPN and CDR2 SVGIG (reference sequence). Trimming stripped 5 bases from V and 0 bases from J, with 8 bases between. Comments on this clone: Its matching antigen is unknown.

This chain links TRBV30 with TRBJ1-3; D is ambiguous. The sample was PBMCs. This TCR derives from a woman aged 18-29 years in good health and CMV-seropositive. The CDR3 is CAWDRDSGNTIYF. DNA of the CDR3: TGTGCCTGGGACCGGGACTCTGGAAACACCATATATTTT.